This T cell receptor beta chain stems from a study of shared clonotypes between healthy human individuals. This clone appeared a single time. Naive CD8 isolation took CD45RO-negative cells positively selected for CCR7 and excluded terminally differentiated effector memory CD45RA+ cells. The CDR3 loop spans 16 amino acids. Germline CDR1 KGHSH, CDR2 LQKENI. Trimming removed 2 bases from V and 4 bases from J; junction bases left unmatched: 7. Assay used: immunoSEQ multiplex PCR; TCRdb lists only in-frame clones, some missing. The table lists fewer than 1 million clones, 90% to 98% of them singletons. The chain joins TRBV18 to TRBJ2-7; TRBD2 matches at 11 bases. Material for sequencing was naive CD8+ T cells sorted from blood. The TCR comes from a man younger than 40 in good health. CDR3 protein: CASSPISGRARYEQYF. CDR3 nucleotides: TGTGCCAGCTCACCAATTAGCGGGAGGGCCAGATACGAGCAGTACTTC.